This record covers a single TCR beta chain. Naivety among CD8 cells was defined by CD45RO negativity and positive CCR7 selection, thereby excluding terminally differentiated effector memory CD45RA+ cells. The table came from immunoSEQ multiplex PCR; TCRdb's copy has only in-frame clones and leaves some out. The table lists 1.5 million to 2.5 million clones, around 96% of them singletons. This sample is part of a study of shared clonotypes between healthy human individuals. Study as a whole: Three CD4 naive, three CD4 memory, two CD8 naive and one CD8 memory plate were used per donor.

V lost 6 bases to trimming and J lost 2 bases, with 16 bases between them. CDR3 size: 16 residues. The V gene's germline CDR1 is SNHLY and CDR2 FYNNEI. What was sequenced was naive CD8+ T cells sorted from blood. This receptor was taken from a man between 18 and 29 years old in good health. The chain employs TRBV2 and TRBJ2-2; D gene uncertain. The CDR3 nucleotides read TGTGCCAGCAGCCCCACCCATGACCGCAACACCGGGGAGCTGTTTTTT. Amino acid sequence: CASSPTHDRNTGELFF.